The clone carrying this TCR beta chain was detected only once. Clones were sequenced by immunoSEQ multiplex PCR, and TCRdb holds only the in-frame ones, with some missing. The table records approximately 82,000 clones, over 85% of them present only once. This record comes from a study of OX40 agonist ivuxolimab in advanced cancers. The CDR3 is made up of 13 amino acids. V was trimmed by 2 bases and J by 4 bases, leaving 8 bases between them. CDR1 is LNHDA and CDR2 is SQIVND in the germline V gene (reference sequence). The material sequenced was CD4+ or CD8+ T cells sorted from blood, taken in a trial of the OX40 agonist ivuxolimab. V is TRBV19 and J is TRBJ1-2; TRBD1 is a possible D gene (5 bases). The sequence came from an adult with an advanced solid tumor such as melanoma, head and neck, liver or kidney cancer. The CDR3 coding sequence is TGTGCCAGTAGTATAACAGGCGGCTATGGCTACACCTTC. Translating it yields CASSITGGYGYTF.